The rows below give T cell receptor beta chains drawn from one sample of a study of T-cell memory formation after mild COVID-19. A single record per CDR3 protein comes from TCRdb applying MiXCR to the 5' RACE reads. The table records roughly 200,000 distinct CDR3 sequences, 9% to 10% of them present only once. The sample comprised PBMCs or a T cell subset sorted from them (not recorded which). The receptors derive from a man aged 18 to 35 who had mild COVID-19 (a few samples of this study predate the infection). Cell type and time point are not known. Both conserved end residues are part of each CDR3. The D gene is left open where the match is weak. Clone size is stated in some rows and not others, as once, few, many or a class when expanded.

V: TRBV4-2
J: TRBJ1-5
size: many
D: NA
CDR3: CASSQDWGGITQHF
DNA: TGTGCCAGCAGCCAAGACTGGGGGGGAATCACCCAGCATTTT

V: TRBV20-1
J: TRBJ2-3
size: once
D: TRBD1
CDR3: CSATRQGTSDTQYF
DNA: TGCAGTGCTACCCGACAGGGTACTTCGGATACGCAGTATTTT

V: TRBV12-3/TRBV12-4
J: TRBJ2-1
size: few
D: NA
CDR3: CASSYGRYNEQFF
DNA: TGTGCCAGCAGTTACGGGCGCTACAATGAGCAGTTCTTC

V: TRBV20-1
J: TRBJ1-6
size: few
D: TRBD1
CDR3: CSARPSDRGPSPLHF
DNA: TGCAGTGCTAGACCATCGGACAGGGGGCCCTCACCCCTCCACTTT

V: TRBV7-7
J: TRBJ2-3
size: few
D: NA
CDR3: CASSLSVSATDTQYF
DNA: TGTGCCAGCAGCTTATCGGTCAGTGCCACAGATACGCAGTATTTT

V: TRBV6-2/TRBV6-3
J: TRBJ2-5
size: many
D: NA
CDR3: CASSLQTPTSRETQYF
DNA: TGTGCCAGCAGTCTCCAAACACCAACTAGCCGCGAGACCCAGTACTTC

V: TRBV6-1
J: TRBJ2-2
size: few
D: NA
CDR3: CASSAGGSTGELFF
DNA: TGTGCCAGCAGTGCGGGCGGGTCCACCGGGGAGCTGTTTTTT

V: TRBV4-1
J: TRBJ1-5
size: NA
D: NA
CDR3: CASSQGGGQPQHF
DNA: TGCGCCAGCAGCCAAGGGGGAGGACAGCCCCAGCATTTT

V: TRBV4-2
J: TRBJ1-6
size: many
D: NA
CDR3: CASSQEGGPYSPLHF
DNA: TGTGCCAGCAGCCAAGAAGGTGGCCCTTATTCACCCCTCCACTTT

V: TRBV29-1
J: TRBJ1-1
size: few
D: TRBD1
CDR3: CSVPGQGAYSSAFF
DNA: TGCAGCGTTCCGGGACAGGGGGCCTACAGCTCAGCTTTCTTT

V: TRBV20-1
J: TRBJ2-7
size: NA
D: TRBD1
CDR3: CSASRQGAREQYF
DNA: TGCAGTGCTAGTAGACAGGGGGCGAGGGAGCAGTACTTC

V: TRBV5-6
J: TRBJ2-5
size: few
D: NA
CDR3: CASSHAGTETQYF
DNA: TGTGCCAGCAGCCATGCGGGAACAGAGACCCAGTACTTC

V: TRBV12-3/TRBV12-4
J: TRBJ2-3
size: NA
D: TRBD2
CDR3: CASSLAGGLVTQYF
DNA: TGTGCCAGCAGTTTGGCGGGGGGATTGGTTACGCAGTATTTT

V: TRBV20-1
J: TRBJ2-3
size: few
D: NA
CDR3: CSALRDGGGTDTQYF
DNA: TGCAGTGCTCTCCGAGACGGGGGCGGCACAGATACGCAGTATTTT

V: TRBV5-1
J: TRBJ1-4
size: few
D: NA
CDR3: CASSPPTNEKLFF
DNA: TGCGCCAGCAGCCCGCCCACTAATGAAAAACTGTTTTTT

V: TRBV5-6
J: TRBJ2-3
size: many
D: NA
CDR3: CASSSREIGTDTQYF
DNA: TGTGCCAGCAGCTCCAGGGAGATTGGCACAGATACGCAGTATTTT

V: TRBV4-1
J: TRBJ1-1
size: many
D: NA
CDR3: CASSQDGREIRGTEAFF
DNA: TGCGCCAGCAGCCAAGATGGCCGGGAAATACGTGGCACTGAAGCTTTCTTT

V: TRBV19
J: TRBJ2-5
size: NA
D: NA
CDR3: CASSIDPRYAQETQYF
DNA: TGTGCCAGTAGTATAGATCCACGTTACGCTCAAGAGACCCAGTACTTC

V: TRBV5-1
J: TRBJ1-2
size: NA
D: TRBD1
CDR3: CASSTRTGSRNYGYTF
DNA: TGCGCCAGCAGCACCCGGACAGGCTCTAGGAACTATGGCTACACCTTC